The rows below give T cell receptor beta chains drawn from one sample of a study of blood T cell repertoires in COVID-19. Sequenced by immunoSEQ multiplex PCR; TCRdb stores in-frame clones only, minus some. The table records 200,000 to 250,000 clones, 89% of them present only once. The sample comprised peripheral blood. These receptor sequences come from a woman in her forties with acute or convalescent COVID-19. CDR3s include the opening cysteine and the closing phenylalanine or tryptophan. A D gene is named only where the DNA matches it firmly. A row's size may be missing; if present it is once, few, many or a size class.

cdr3_nt	cdr3_aa	v_call	j_call	d_call	clone_size
TGTGCCAGCAGCACCCGTCAACTCCAGCCCCAGCATTTT	CASSTRQLQPQHF	TRBV11-2	TRBJ1-5	NA	NA
TGTGCCAGCAGCGCTGGACAGGGCAATGGCTACACCTTC	CASSAGQGNGYTF	TRBV9	TRBJ1-2	TRBD1	NA
TGCACCAGCAGCCAAGATATGGAACTAGGAGAGACCCAGTACTTC	CTSSQDMELGETQYF	TRBV1	TRBJ2-5	NA	NA
TGTGCCAGCAGCCAAGCCTCCCGGGGGACAGATACGCAGTATTTT	CASSQASRGTDTQYF	TRBV4-2	TRBJ2-3	NA	NA
TGTGCCAGCAGTTTAGTACAGGGGGTTGAAGAGACCCAGTACTTC	CASSLVQGVEETQYF	TRBV27	TRBJ2-5	TRBD1	NA
TGTGCCAGTAGTATAGGGCGGAGCCGATTGAACACTGAAGCTTTCTTT	CASSIGRSRLNTEAFF	TRBV19	TRBJ1-1	NA	NA
TGTGCCACGCGTAGGACAGGGCCCGAAAAACTGTTTTTT	CATRRTGPEKLFF	TRBV19	TRBJ1-4	TRBD1	NA
TGTGCTAGTGGTTTGGTACAGGACAGGGGCGGGCAGCCCCAGCATTTT	CASGLVQDRGGQPQHF	TRBV12-5	TRBJ1-5	TRBD1	NA
TGTGGCTCTAGCAGTCTACAGTCCTACAATGAGCAGTTCTTC	CGSSSLQSYNEQFF	TRBV27	TRBJ2-1	NA	NA
TGTGCCAGTAGTTTCTTTCCAGGAACTGGTAATCAGCCCCAGCATTTT	CASSFFPGTGNQPQHF	TRBV19	TRBJ1-5	NA	NA
TGTGCCAGCAGCCGTATAGGGCGGGCGAACACCGGGGAGCTGTTTTTT	CASSRIGRANTGELFF	TRBV7-9	TRBJ2-2	NA	NA
TGTGCCAGCAGTTACAGGGGACAGGGGTCCAATCAGCCCCAGCATTTT	CASSYRGQGSNQPQHF	TRBV6-6	TRBJ1-5	TRBD1	NA
TGTGCCTGGAAGGGGACAGGGGGCTGGAACACTGAAGCTTTCTTT	CAWKGTGGWNTEAFF	TRBV30	TRBJ1-1	TRBD1	NA
TGTGCCAGCAGCGGCGGGTATAGCAATCAGCCCCAGCATTTT	CASSGGYSNQPQHF	TRBV7-9	TRBJ1-5	NA	NA
TGTGCCATCAGTGGTGGCAGAGGAAACACCATATATTTT	CAISGGRGNTIYF	TRBV10-3	TRBJ1-3	NA	NA
TGTGCCAGCAGCCCGACAGGGGTCAACACTGAAGCTTTCTTT	CASSPTGVNTEAFF	TRBV6-4	TRBJ1-1	TRBD1	NA
TGCGCCAGCAGCCAAGGTTCCACAGGGTTGGGAGAGACCCAGTACTTC	CASSQGSTGLGETQYF	TRBV4-1	TRBJ2-5	NA	NA
TGTGCCAGCAGCCAAGGACAGGGGGCGGTGGCTTTCTTT	CASSQGQGAVAFF	TRBV3-1/TRBV3-2	TRBJ1-1	TRBD1	few
TGTGCCAGCAGCTCCTACACTGAAGCTTTCTTT	CASSSYTEAFF	TRBV2	TRBJ1-1	NA	NA
TGTGCCAGCTCCCCGGGACAGGCCCATCAGCCCCAGCATTTT	CASSPGQAHQPQHF	TRBV18	TRBJ1-5	TRBD1	once
TGCGCCAGCAGCTTGAACAGGGGGCTATTTATTGAGACCCAGTACTTC	CASSLNRGLFIETQYF	TRBV5-1	TRBJ2-5	TRBD1	NA
TGTGCCAGCAGCCCAGGGACAGACTCTGGAAACACCATATATTTT	CASSPGTDSGNTIYF	TRBV7-7	TRBJ1-3	TRBD1	NA
TGTGCCAGCAGCCGAAACGACGGCGGGAATGAAAAACTGTTTTTT	CASSRNDGGNEKLFF	TRBV6-5	TRBJ1-4	NA	NA
TGTGCCAGCAGTGAAAGGGCAGGGGAAAATTCACCCCTCCACTTT	CASSERAGENSPLHF	TRBV6-1	TRBJ1-6	NA	NA
TGTGCCAGCAGCCCAGGGACAGTAAATGGCTACACCTTC	CASSPGTVNGYTF	TRBV7-9	TRBJ1-2	TRBD1	NA
TGCGCCATAATGGGGCCAATGCGGGGGGCGGGAGATACGCAGTATTTT	CAIMGPMRGAGDTQYF	TRBV10-2	TRBJ2-3	TRBD2	NA
TGTGCCAGCGGACCGGGACAGTTAATTCAAGGTGAAGCTTTCTTT	CASGPGQLIQGEAFF	TRBV5-6	TRBJ1-1	TRBD1	NA
TGTGCCACCAGTGATATTCCTGGGACCGGGACAGGGGAGCGTGGCTACACCTTC	CATSDIPGTGTGERGYTF	TRBV24-1	TRBJ1-2	TRBD1	NA
TGTGCCAGCAGCGCAGGTGGGCGCACTGAAGCTTTCTTT	CASSAGGRTEAFF	TRBV9	TRBJ1-1	NA	NA
TGTGCCAGCACCGCGGGGGGGTTCAACTATGGCTACACCTTC	CASTAGGFNYGYTF	TRBV7-9	TRBJ1-2	NA	NA
TGTGCCAGCAACGACCCTACAGGGGGGAACACTGAAGCTTTCTTT	CASNDPTGGNTEAFF	TRBV2	TRBJ1-1	TRBD1	NA